The sequence of this T cell receptor beta chain was determined in a study of cytomegalovirus exposure and HLA in healthy donors. The overall study: Approximately 180 million T cells yielded around 120 million unique TCR beta sequences in earlier analysis. General study results and limits: Among TCR beta chains, those listed as cytomegalovirus-associated numbered approximately 150. Reportedly, diagnosis of cytomegalovirus status by the classifier showed high specificity and sensitivity.

Primers: 60 Vbeta forward and 13 Jbeta reverse. Repertoires were generated with immunoSEQ multiplex PCR, while TCRdb's copy carries only in-frame clones and drops some. This table has fewer than 30,000 clones, about 66% appearing once. Remarks on this clone: The antigen remains unidentified.

The CDR3 length is 15 residues. The V gene's germline CDR1 is SGHRS and CDR2 YFSETQ. The V end was cut by 4 bases, the J end by 7 bases, with 20 bases between. This receptor was identified in a male donor in good health and CMV-seropositive. The sequenced material came from PBMCs. The gene calls are TRBV5-1 and TRBJ1-2; D remains ambiguous. CDR3 residues: CASSTVGVLEGGYTF. The CDR3 DNA sequence: TGCGCCAGCAGCACGGTGGGAGTCCTGGAAGGTGGCTACACCTTC.